This TCR beta chain derives from a study of blood T cell repertoires in COVID-19. Study details: Acute-phase and convalescent COVID-19 samples originated in the United States, Italy and Spain. T cells, B-cell-depleted T cells, or PBMCs provided the cDNA or gDNA that served as material.

This table comes from immunoSEQ multiplex PCR, and its TCRdb copy is limited to in-frame clones, with some not included. In the table there are around 390,000 clones, approximately 87% of which are singletons. Symptom resolution, clearance, or two negative PCRs marked donors in Cohort 3 as recovered. This CDR3 region has 13 residues. Germline V gene lookup returns CDR1 DFQATT and CDR2 SNEGSKA (reference sequence). The V end was cut by 3 bases, the J end by 0 bases, with 9 bases between. The receptor was derived from a woman aged 45-65 years who had recovered from COVID-19. The rearrangement uses TRBV20-1 and TRBJ2-7, with a possible D match to TRBD2 (5 bases). The sequencing sample was made of PBMCs or T cells enriched from blood (not recorded which). The CDR3 loop reads CSASTGSSYEQYF. The CDR3 nucleotides are TGCAGTGCTAGTACGGGAAGCTCCTACGAGCAGTACTTC.